The T cell receptor beta chain described here comes from a study of T cell changes during pregnancy in multiple sclerosis. Deletions cut 1 base from V and 0 bases from J, with 13 bases between. The CDR3 runs to 17 residues. The germline gives CDR1 LNHNV, CDR2 YYDKDF (reference sequence). Only in-frame clones appear in the TCRdb table, and some are missing; sequencing was by immunoSEQ multiplex PCR. The table includes about 51,000 clones, almost 95% detected once. The V gene is TRBV15, the J gene TRBJ1-3, with D perhaps matching TRBD1 (6 bases). Sequencing used CD4+ T cells from peripheral blood mononuclear cells, obtained in the third trimester of pregnancy. The source is a female donor with multiple sclerosis, enrolled in a pregnancy study. The CDR3 spells CATSRAPGAHSGNTIYF. For the CDR3, the DNA is TGTGCCACCAGCAGAGCGCCAGGGGCCCACTCTGGAAACACCATATATTTT.